Listed here are 20 T cell receptor beta chains from one sample, sequenced in a study of shared clonotypes between healthy human individuals. The data were produced by immunoSEQ multiplex PCR, yet TCRdb's version contains in-frame clones alone and is incomplete. The sample shows about 640,000 clones, 60% to 80% of them seen only once. The sample comprised memory CD4+ T cells sorted from blood. This sample's subset: CD45RA-negative fraction. The origin of the receptors is a woman in her 30s in good health.

This clone showed up just a few times. This sequence joins TRBV29-1 and TRBJ2-7; no definite D call. Germline assignment: CDR1 SQVTM and CDR2 ANQGSEA. The CDR3 is made up of 16 amino acids. Trimming left V 0 bases short and J 0 bases short, with 15 bases between. The CDR3 protein is CSVEDRKEGSSYEQYF. Written as DNA, the CDR3 is TGCAGCGTTGAAGATCGAAAGGAAGGGTCCTCCTACGAGCAGTACTTC.

The table lists this clone with a few counts. The chain has TRBV11-2 and TRBJ1-2; 12 bases match TRBD1. J lost 8 bases, V lost 4 bases, and 8 bases had no gene match. The CDR3 sequence is 15 residues long. Germline values: CDR1 SGHAT, CDR2 FQNNGV. Written as DNA, the CDR3 is TGTGCCAGCAGCTGGGGACAGGGGGCGGTAGGAGGCTACACCTTC. Its protein product is CASSWGQGAVGGYTF.

This clone was seen only a few times. The gene calls are TRBV7-9 and TRBJ1-2; 12 positions match TRBD1. The CDR3 is made up of 16 amino acids. Germline values: CDR1 SEHNR, CDR2 FQNEAQ (reference sequence). J was trimmed by 8 bases and V by 5 bases; bases with no gene match: 12. The CDR3 coding sequence is TGTGCCAGCAGCACGACCTCGGGACAGGGGGCAGGAGGCTACACCTTC. Its protein is CASSTTSGQGAGGYTF.

V and J are TRBV11-2 and TRBJ2-1; 13 bases map to TRBD2. The CDR3 consists of 14 residues. Germline assignment: CDR1 SGHAT and CDR2 FQNNGV. J lost 9 bases, V lost 6 bases, and 5 bases had no gene match. In DNA form, the CDR3 reads TGTGCCAGCAGACTAGCGGGAGGGCCAAGTGAGCAGTTCTTC. Translating it yields CASRLAGGPSEQFF.

This clone occurred a few times. CDR3 DNA sequence: TGTGCCTGGAGCTCCGGGACTAGGGGGAGTGAGCAGTTCTTC. Protein: CAWSSGTRGSEQFF. V usage is TRBV30 and J usage is TRBJ2-1, with 8 bases fitting TRBD2. Per germline, CDR1 GTSNPN and CDR2 SVGIG (reference sequence). V lost 3 bases and J lost 9; bases outside the gene matches: 10. CDR3 length: 14 residues.

This chain joins TRBV6-5 and TRBJ1-2, with TRBD1 as a possible D gene (5 bases). The CDR3 length is 11 residues. Trimming removed 6 bases from V and 7 bases from J, with 9 bases in between. Per germline, CDR1 MNHEY and CDR2 SVGAGI. The CDR3 is CASSPGGGYTF. The CDR3 DNA reads TGTGCCAGCAGCCCGGGGGGTGGCTACACCTTC.

There are a few counts of this clone. The V gene is TRBV7-9, the J gene TRBJ2-7; 7 bases are a match to TRBD1. Per the germline V gene, CDR1 is SEHNR and CDR2 is FQNEAQ (reference sequence). The CDR3 extends over 15 amino acids. V dropped 3 bases and J dropped 0; count of bases not matched to a gene: 5. CDR3 coding DNA: TGTGCCAGCAGCTTGGGACAGCCGAGCTCCTACGAGCAGTACTTC. Protein product: CASSLGQPSSYEQYF. The full variable domain, rest sourced from reference TRBV7-9 and TRBJ2-7, is DTGVSQNPRHKITKRGQNVTFRCDPISEHNRLYWYRQTLGQGPEFLTYFQNEAQLEKSRLLSDRFSAERPKGSFSTLEIQRTEQGDSAMYLCASSLGQPSSYEQYFGPGTRLTVT.

J is TRBJ2-7 and V is TRBV18; TRBD2 agrees at 9 bases. The length of the CDR3 is 15 residues. The V segment lost 3 bases and the J segment 3 bases; nucleotides outside the gene matches: 6. Looked up from germline, CDR1 is KGHSH and CDR2 is LQKENI. The CDR3 DNA is TGTGCCAGCTCACCGAGGGGGCGGGAGGGCTACGAGCAGTACTTC. Protein: CASSPRGREGYEQYF.

The J gene is TRBJ1-2, the V gene TRBV29-1; D unclear. CDR1 and CDR2 from the germline V gene are SQVTM and ANQGSEA. The CDR3 spans 14 residues. V shed 5 bases and J shed 8 bases, with 21 bases lying between them. This CDR3 is CSVLKGESSLGYTF. The CDR3 DNA reads as TGCAGCGTTCTGAAGGGTGAATCTTCACTCGGCTACACCTTC.

The sample holds many counts of this clone. The chain couples TRBV6-6 to TRBJ1-5; possible D gene TRBD1, 5 bases. The CDR3 covers 15 residues. The germline gives CDR1 MNHNY, CDR2 SVGAGI (reference sequence). V lost 6 bases and J 0 bases, leaving 12 bases between the germline ends. DNA of the CDR3: TGTGCCAGCAGCCAAACAGGCTATAGCAATCAGCCCCAGCATTTT. Amino acid sequence: CASSQTGYSNQPQHF.

The CDR3 DNA sequence: TGCGCCAGCAGCTTGGTGGCCTACTATGGCTACACCTTC. Protein sequence: CASSLVAYYGYTF. The chain uses TRBV5-1 and TRBJ1-2; D uncertain. The CDR3 consists of 13 residues. Germline loops: CDR1 SGHRS, CDR2 YFSETQ. V lost 0 bases and J lost 3, with 6 bases in between. Looking up the rest from reference TRBV5-1 and TRBJ1-2 gives the full variable domain: KAGVTQTPRYLIKTRGQQVTLSCSPISGHRSVSWYQQTPGQGLQFLFEYFSETQRNKGNFPGRFSGRQFSNSRSEMNVSTLELGDSALYLCASSLVAYYGYTFGSGTRLTVV.

To note about this clone: At one end, the junction sequence differs from germline, possibly due to a read error. The chain links TRBV10-3 to TRBJ2-7; 9 positions agree with TRBD1. The germline CDR1 and CDR2 sequences are ENHRY and SYGVKD. CDR3 size: 14 residues. The CDR3 sequence is CAISQSGTGYEQYF. The DNA for the CDR3 is TGTGCCATCAGTCAGTCCGGGACAGGGTACGAGCAGTACTTC.

The J gene is TRBJ2-7, the V gene TRBV7-6; 8 bases fit TRBD1. Germline V CDR1 and CDR2: SGHVS, FNYEAQ. The CDR3 is 14 amino acids. The V segment lost 5 bases and the J segment 3 bases; nucleotides outside the gene matches: 6. The CDR3: CASSTFDRGYEQYF. The CDR3 DNA reads TGTGCCAGCAGCACCTTCGACAGGGGCTACGAGCAGTACTTC.

The chain uses TRBV29-1 and TRBJ1-2; a weak D match, TRBD1 (5 bases). The length of the CDR3 is 17 residues. Trimming took off 6 bases at V and 0 bases at J, with 23 bases between the two ends. Germline lookup yields CDR1 SQVTM and CDR2 ANQGSEA. In DNA form, the CDR3 reads TGCAGCGTGGGGAGGGTCCAGGGAGCAGAAGCTAACTATGGCTACACCTTC. This sequence encodes CSVGRVQGAEANYGYTF.

This chain joins TRBV18 and TRBJ1-1; D is ambiguous. Trimming cost V 4 bases and J 5 bases, with 11 bases left between them. CDR3 length: 13 residues. From germline, CDR1 is KGHSH and CDR2 LQKENI. The CDR3 bases are TGTGCCAGCTCACAACCACAGCTGACTGAAGCTTTCTTT. Amino acids: CASSQPQLTEAFF.

V is TRBV6-1 and J is TRBJ2-7, with 9 bases aligning to TRBD1. This CDR3 region has 15 residues. Looked up from germline, CDR1 is MNHNS and CDR2 is SASEGT. Trimming cost V 7 bases and J 1 base; bases outside gene matches: 8. CDR3 coding DNA: TGTGCCAGCATTCCCCCGGGGACAGGGTCCTACGAGCAGTACTTC. Amino acid sequence: CASIPPGTGSYEQYF.

In this sample, this clone turned up once. V is TRBV12-2 and J is TRBJ1-1. TRBV12-2 is a listed pseudogene. This CDR3 region has 17 residues. In DNA, the CDR3 is TGTGCAAGTCGCTCCTACATCCGGGAGGGGCAGGAAACTGAAGCTTTCTTT. Its protein product is CASRSYIREGQETEAFF.

J is TRBJ1-2 and V is TRBV6-5; D not certain. The germline gives CDR1 MNHEY, CDR2 SVGAGI. Trimming removed 2 bases from V and 8 bases from J, with 15 bases in between. The CDR3 totals 14 residues. In nucleotides, the CDR3 is TGTGCCAGCAGTTACGGGCCTCTAAGTCGGGGCTACACCTTC. This codes for CASSYGPLSRGYTF.

The chain couples TRBV11-2 to TRBJ1-2; 8 nucleotides match TRBD1. Trimming removed 5 bases from V and 9 bases from J; junction bases left unmatched: 11. Germline V gives CDR1 SGHAT, CDR2 FQNNGV. The CDR3 length is 14 residues. The CDR3 loop reads CASSVGTGPFRYTF. As DNA, the CDR3 is TGTGCCAGCAGCGTTGGGACAGGCCCCTTTCGCTACACCTTC.

This sequence joins TRBV25-1 and TRBJ2-6; D perhaps matches TRBD1 (6 bases). The germline V and J ends were trimmed by 2 bases and 0 bases, with 14 bases remaining between them. The CDR3 has 18 residues. Germline V gene data show CDR1 as MGHDK and CDR2 as SYGVNS. CDR3 sequence: CASSEEQGRNSGANVLTF. The CDR3 DNA sequence: TGTGCCAGCAGTGAAGAACAGGGCCGTAACTCTGGGGCCAACGTCCTGACTTTC.